These 10 T cell receptor beta chains originate from one sample sequenced in a study of CD8 T cells in Susac syndrome (dated by TCRdb to about 2019). The library relied on the immunoSEQ multiplex PCR assay. RNA was extracted with the RNeasy kit and roughly 0.45 to 1 ug was reverse transcribed using random hexamers. TCRdb reanalyzed the raw reads on its own, using fastp at Q25 for trimming and MiXCR for clone calling, and kept in-frame beta chains. Duplicate CDR3 protein sequences are folded into a single record with the most common DNA and genes. In all, the sample holds about 300,000 distinct CDR3 sequences, and about nine tenths of those were seen once. 0.18% of the sample rests with the top ten. Material: CD8+ T cells from PBMCs. These receptors originate from a human donor with multiple sclerosis.

The chain uses TRBV10-3 and TRBJ2-2; D perhaps matches TRBD2 (5 bases). V gave up 7 bases and J gave up 4 bases, with 10 bases separating them. CDR1 is ENHRY, CDR2 SYGVKD, per germline. The CDR3 is 13 amino acids. CDR3 nucleotides: TGTGCCATCACCCGGGGAGCCACCGGGGAGCTGTTTTTT. It codes for CAITRGATGELFF.

V and J are TRBV10-3 and TRBJ1-6; 12 bases are shared with TRBD1. The germline V gene has CDR1 ENHRY and CDR2 SYGVKD. The CDR3 length is 19 residues. Unmatched junction bases numbered 6, after V lost 0 bases and J lost 3 bases. CDR3 DNA: TGTGCCATCAGTGAGTCGCCGGGACAGGGGGCCTTCTATAATTCACCCCTCCACTTT. Protein sequence: CAISESPGQGAFYNSPLHF.

This clonotype was seen just once. This sequence joins TRBV21-1 and TRBJ2-5; the table calls TRBD1, which could not be checked here. TRBV21-1 is listed as a pseudogene. This CDR3 has 14 residues. The CDR3 is CASSKGTVKETQYF. In DNA, the CDR3 is TGTGCCAGCAGCAAAGGGACAGTTAAAGAGACCCAGTACTTC.

This chain connects TRBV6-6 to TRBJ2-7; no clear D. The V gene lost 8 bases and the J gene lost 2 bases, with 19 bases spanning the gap. The V gene's germline CDR1 is MNHNY and CDR2 SVGAGI (reference sequence). This CDR3 contains 15 residues. The CDR3 is CASGPRPGSPYEQYF. The CDR3 DNA reads as TGTGCCAGCGGGCCCCGCCCGGGCTCTCCCTACGAGCAGTACTTC.

The chain links TRBV15 to TRBJ2-5; tentatively, D is TRBD2 (6 bases). V was clipped by 5 bases and J by 5 bases, with 9 bases between them. Looked up from germline, CDR1 is LNHNV and CDR2 is YYDKDF (reference sequence). This CDR3 has 12 amino acids. CDR3 DNA sequence: TGTGCCACCAGCGAGCGGGTGGAGACCCAGTACTTC. Its translation: CATSERVETQYF.

The genes are TRBV14 and TRBJ1-1; TRBD1 might be the D (6 bases). Trimming stripped 4 bases from V and 1 base from J, with 13 bases between. Germline values: CDR1 SGHDN, CDR2 FVKESK. The CDR3 has 15 residues. This chain's CDR3 is CASSPVGGGNTEAFF. CDR3 nucleotide sequence: TGTGCCAGCAGCCCTGTAGGAGGGGGGAACACTGAAGCTTTCTTT.

J is TRBJ2-1 and V is TRBV6-4, with 13 bases that match TRBD2. Per germline, CDR1 MRHNA and CDR2 SNTAGT. Trimming cost V 4 bases and J 9 bases; bases outside gene matches: 6. The CDR3 covers 15 residues. The CDR3 DNA is TGTGCCAGCAGTGGGACTAGCGGGAGTGTCACTGAGCAGTTCTTC. Translated: CASSGTSGSVTEQFF.

J is TRBJ2-5 and V is TRBV6-2 or TRBV6-3; 7 nucleotides agree with TRBD1. Trimming took 2 bases from V and 0 from J; bases not matched to a gene: 0. This CDR3 is 14 amino acids long. Germline V gene lookup returns CDR1 MNHEY and CDR2 SVGEGT. The CDR3 bases are TGTGCCAGCAGTTACGGGACAGACCAAGAGACCCAGTACTTC. Encoded protein: CASSYGTDQETQYF.

The chain has TRBV28 and TRBJ2-3, with 7 bases that match TRBD2. The V gene's germline CDR1 is MDHEN and CDR2 SYDVKM. Trimming removed 5 bases from V and 5 bases from J; junction bases left unmatched: 7. This CDR3 contains 14 residues. CDR3 bases: TGTGCCAGCAGTCTCGGGACTACCTTAGATACGCAGTATTTT. As protein: CASSLGTTLDTQYF.

The chain is built from TRBV7-6 and TRBJ2-7; 7 nucleotides agree with TRBD1. Germline CDR1 SGHVS, CDR2 FNYEAQ. The CDR3 consists of 15 residues. The V segment lost 2 bases and the J segment 2 bases; nucleotides outside the gene matches: 6. The CDR3 DNA follows: TGTGCCAGCAGCTTAATAGGGGGCGAGACCTACGAGCAGTACTTC. This encodes CASSLIGGETYEQYF.